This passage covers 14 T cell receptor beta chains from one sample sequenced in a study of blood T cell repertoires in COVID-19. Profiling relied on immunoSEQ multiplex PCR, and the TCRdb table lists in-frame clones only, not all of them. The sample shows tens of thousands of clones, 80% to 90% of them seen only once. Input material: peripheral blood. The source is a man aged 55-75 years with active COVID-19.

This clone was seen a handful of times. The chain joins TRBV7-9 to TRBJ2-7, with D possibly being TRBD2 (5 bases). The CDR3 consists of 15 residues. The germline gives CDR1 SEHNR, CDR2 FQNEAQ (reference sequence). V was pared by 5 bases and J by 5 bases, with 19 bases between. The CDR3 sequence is CASSTSFGVRNEQYF. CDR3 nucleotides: TGTGCCAGCAGCACCTCATTCGGGGTAAGGAACGAGCAGTACTTC. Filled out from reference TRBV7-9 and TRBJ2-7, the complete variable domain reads DTGVSQNPRHKITKRGQNVTFRCDPISEHNRLYWYRQTLGQGPEFLTYFQNEAQLEKSRLLSDRFSAERPKGSFSTLEIQRTEQGDSAMYLCASSTSFGVRNEQYFGPGTRLTVT.

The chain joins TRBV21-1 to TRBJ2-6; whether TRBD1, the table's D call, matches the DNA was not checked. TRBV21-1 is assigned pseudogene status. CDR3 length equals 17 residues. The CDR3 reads CASSKAPRGPGANVLTF. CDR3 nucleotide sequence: TGTGCCAGCAGCAAAGCTCCCAGGGGGCCTGGGGCCAACGTCCTGACTTTC.

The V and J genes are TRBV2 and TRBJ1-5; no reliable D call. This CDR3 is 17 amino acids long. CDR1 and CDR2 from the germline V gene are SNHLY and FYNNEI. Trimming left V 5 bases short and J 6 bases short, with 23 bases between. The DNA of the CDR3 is TGTGCCAGCAGTCCCGGGGAGGACGGGTGGGCCTTTCAGCCCCAGCATTTT. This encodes CASSPGEDGWAFQPQHF. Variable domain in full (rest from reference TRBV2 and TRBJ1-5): EPEVTQTPSHQVTQMGQEVILRCVPISNHLYFYWYRQILGQKVEFLVSFYNNEISEKSEIFDDQFSVERPDGSNFTLKIRSTKLEDSAMYFCASSPGEDGWAFQPQHFGDGTRLSIL.

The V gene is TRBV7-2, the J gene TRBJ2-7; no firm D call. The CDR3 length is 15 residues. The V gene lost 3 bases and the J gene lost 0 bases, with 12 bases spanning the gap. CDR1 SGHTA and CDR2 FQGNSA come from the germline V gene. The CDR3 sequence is CASSLSLVSSYEQYF. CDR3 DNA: TGTGCCAGCAGCTTGAGCCTAGTGAGCTCCTACGAGCAGTACTTC.

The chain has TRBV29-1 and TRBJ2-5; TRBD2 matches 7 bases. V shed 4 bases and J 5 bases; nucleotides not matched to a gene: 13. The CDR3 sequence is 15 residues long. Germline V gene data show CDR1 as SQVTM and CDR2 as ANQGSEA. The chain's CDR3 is CSVVVWGGVQETQYF. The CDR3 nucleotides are TGCAGCGTTGTCGTCTGGGGGGGGGTGCAGGAGACCCAGTACTTC. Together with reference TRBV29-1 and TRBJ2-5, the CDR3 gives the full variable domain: SAVISQKPSRDICQRGTSLTIQCQVDSQVTMMFWYRQQPGQSLTLIATANQGSEATYESGFVIDKFPISRPNLTFSTLTVSNMSPEDSSIYLCSVVVWGGVQETQYFGPGTRLLVL.

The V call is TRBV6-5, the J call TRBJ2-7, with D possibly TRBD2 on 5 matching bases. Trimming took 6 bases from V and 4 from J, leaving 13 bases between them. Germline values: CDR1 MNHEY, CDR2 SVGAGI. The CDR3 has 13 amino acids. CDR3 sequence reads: CASRRTASYEQYF. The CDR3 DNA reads TGTGCCAGCAGACGGACTGCCTCTTACGAGCAGTACTTC.

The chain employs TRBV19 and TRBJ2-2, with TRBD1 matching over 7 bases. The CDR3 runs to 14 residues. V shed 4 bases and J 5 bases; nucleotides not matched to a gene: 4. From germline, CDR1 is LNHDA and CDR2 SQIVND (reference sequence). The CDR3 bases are TGTGCCAGTAGTACCGGGACAGAGACCGGGGAGCTGTTTTTT. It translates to CASSTGTETGELFF.

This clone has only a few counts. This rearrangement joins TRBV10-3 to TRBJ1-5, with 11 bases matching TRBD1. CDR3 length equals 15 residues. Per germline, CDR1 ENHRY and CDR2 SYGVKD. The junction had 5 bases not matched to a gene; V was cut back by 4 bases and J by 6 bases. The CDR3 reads CAISGGTGGFQPQHF. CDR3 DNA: TGTGCCATCAGTGGCGGGACAGGGGGTTTTCAGCCCCAGCATTTT.

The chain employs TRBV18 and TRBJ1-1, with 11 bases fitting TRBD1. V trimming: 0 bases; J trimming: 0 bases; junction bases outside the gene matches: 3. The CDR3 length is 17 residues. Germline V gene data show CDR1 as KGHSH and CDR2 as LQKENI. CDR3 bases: TGTGCCAGCTCACCACCGGACAGGGGGCGCTTGAACACTGAAGCTTTCTTT. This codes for CASSPPDRGRLNTEAFF.

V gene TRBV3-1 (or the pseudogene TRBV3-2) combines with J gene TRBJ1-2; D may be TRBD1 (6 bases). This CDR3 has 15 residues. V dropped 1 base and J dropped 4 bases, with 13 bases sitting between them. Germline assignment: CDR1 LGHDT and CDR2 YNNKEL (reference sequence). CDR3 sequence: CASSQAGGEVYGYTF. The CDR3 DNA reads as TGTGCCAGCAGCCAAGCGGGGGGCGAAGTCTATGGCTACACCTTC.

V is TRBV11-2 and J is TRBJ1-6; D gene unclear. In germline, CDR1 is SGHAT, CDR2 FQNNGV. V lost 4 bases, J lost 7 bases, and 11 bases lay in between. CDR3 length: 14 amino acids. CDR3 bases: TGTGCCAGCAGCTACAGAGACCGCAATTCACCCCTCCACTTT. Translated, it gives CASSYRDRNSPLHF.

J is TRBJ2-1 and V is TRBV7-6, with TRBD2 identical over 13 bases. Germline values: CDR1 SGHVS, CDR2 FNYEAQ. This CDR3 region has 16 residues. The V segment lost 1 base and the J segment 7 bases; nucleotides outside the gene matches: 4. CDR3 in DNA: TGTGCCAGCAGCTTAGGGACTAGCGGGAGACGAAATGAGCAGTTCTTC. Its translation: CASSLGTSGRRNEQFF.

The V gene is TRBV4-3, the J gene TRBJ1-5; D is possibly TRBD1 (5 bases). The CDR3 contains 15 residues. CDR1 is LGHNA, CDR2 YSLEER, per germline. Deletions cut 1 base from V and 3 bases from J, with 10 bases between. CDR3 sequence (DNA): TGCGCCAGCAGCCAAGGGCAGGGCTACAATCAGCCCCAGCATTTT. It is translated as CASSQGQGYNQPQHF.

CDR3 nucleotide sequence: TGTGCCAGCAGTCCGGACAGGGGAATGACAGATACGCAGTATTTT. It is translated as CASSPDRGMTDTQYF. The rearrangement joins TRBV27 to TRBJ2-3; 9 nucleotides match TRBD1. The germline CDR1 and CDR2 sequences are MNHEY and SMNVEV (reference sequence). After removal of 5 bases from V and 3 bases from J, the junction contained 6 bases not matched to a gene. The CDR3 spans 15 residues.